The 2 T cell receptor beta chains listed next were all sequenced from one sample in a study of blood T cell repertoires in COVID-19. The method was immunoSEQ multiplex PCR; TCRdb's version includes in-frame clones alone and lacks a portion of them. The table lists almost 200,000 clones, about 90% of them singletons. The sample was peripheral blood. The receptors shown here come from a woman aged 70-85 years with acute or convalescent COVID-19.

This chain connects TRBV19 to TRBJ1-1; D not certain. Between the trimmed V and J ends, which lost 5 bases and 0 bases, there was a span of 10 bases. CDR1 is LNHDA and CDR2 is SQIVND in the germline V gene (reference sequence). The CDR3 sequence is 14 residues long. The DNA for the CDR3 is TGTGCCAGTAGTTATTCCCAGGTGAACACTGAAGCTTTCTTT. As protein: CASSYSQVNTEAFF. Based on the CDR3 plus reference TRBV19 and TRBJ1-1, the full variable domain is DGGITQSPKYLFRKEGQNVTLSCEQNLNHDAMYWYRQDPGQGLRLIYYSQIVNDFQKGDIAEGYSVSREKKESFPLTVTSAQKNPTAFYLCASSYSQVNTEAFFGQGTRLTVV.

The chain recombines TRBV18 with TRBJ1-5; tentative D call: TRBD1 (6 bases). The CDR3 consists of 18 residues. V shed 2 bases and J shed 4 bases, with 21 bases lying between them. CDR1 and CDR2 (germline): KGHSH, LQKENI. The CDR3 is CASSPGSRGGPPNQPQHF. The CDR3 coding sequence is TGTGCCAGCTCACCAGGGTCTCGGGGGGGGCCCCCTAATCAGCCCCAGCATTTT.